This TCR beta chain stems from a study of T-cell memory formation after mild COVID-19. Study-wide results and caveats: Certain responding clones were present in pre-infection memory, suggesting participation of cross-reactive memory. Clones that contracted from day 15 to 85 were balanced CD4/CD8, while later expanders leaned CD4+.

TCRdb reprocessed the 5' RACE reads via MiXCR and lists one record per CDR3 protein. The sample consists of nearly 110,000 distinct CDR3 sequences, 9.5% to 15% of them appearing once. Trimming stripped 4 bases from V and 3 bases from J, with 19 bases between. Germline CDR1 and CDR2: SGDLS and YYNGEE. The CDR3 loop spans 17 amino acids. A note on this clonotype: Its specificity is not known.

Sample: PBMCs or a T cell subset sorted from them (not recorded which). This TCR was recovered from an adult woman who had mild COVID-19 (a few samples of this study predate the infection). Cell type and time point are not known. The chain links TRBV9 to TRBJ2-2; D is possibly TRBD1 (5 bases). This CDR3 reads CASSQMGRSPDTGELFF. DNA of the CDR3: TGTGCCAGCAGCCAGATGGGGCGGAGCCCGGACACCGGGGAGCTGTTTTTT.